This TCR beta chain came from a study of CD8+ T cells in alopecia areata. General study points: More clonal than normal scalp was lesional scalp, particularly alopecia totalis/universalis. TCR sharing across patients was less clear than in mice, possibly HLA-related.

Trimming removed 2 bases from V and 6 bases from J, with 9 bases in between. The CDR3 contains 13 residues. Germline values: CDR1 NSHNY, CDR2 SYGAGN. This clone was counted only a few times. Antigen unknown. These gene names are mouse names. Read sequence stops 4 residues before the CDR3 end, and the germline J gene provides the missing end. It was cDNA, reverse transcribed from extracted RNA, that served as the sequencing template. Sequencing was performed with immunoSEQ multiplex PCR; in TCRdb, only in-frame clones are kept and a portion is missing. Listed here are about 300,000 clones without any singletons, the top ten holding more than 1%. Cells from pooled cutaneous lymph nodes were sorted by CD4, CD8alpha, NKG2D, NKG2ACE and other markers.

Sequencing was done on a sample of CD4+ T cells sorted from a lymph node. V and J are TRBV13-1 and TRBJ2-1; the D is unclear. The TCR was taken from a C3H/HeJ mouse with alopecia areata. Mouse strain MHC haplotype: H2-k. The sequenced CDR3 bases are TGTGCCAGCAGTGAGAAAGGTTTTGCT. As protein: CASSEKGFA. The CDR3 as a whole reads CASSEKGFAEQFF.